A single sample is the source of the 21 T cell receptor beta chains below, sequenced in a study of blood T cell repertoires in COVID-19. Libraries were prepared by immunoSEQ multiplex PCR; TCRdb keeps only in-frame clonotypes and omits some of them. This table has roughly 120,000 clones, around 82% appearing once. Sequenced material: peripheral blood. These receptors all come from a human donor in a cohort sampled during active COVID-19.

CDR3 bases: TGTGCCAGCAGTCCTTATGGACTAGCGGGGGGTCAAGAGACCCAGTACTTC. Protein: CASSPYGLAGGQETQYF. The chain recombines TRBV6-6 with TRBJ2-5, with 14 positions matching TRBD2. Germline V lookup: CDR1 MNHNY, CDR2 SVGAGI (reference sequence). V gave up 5 bases and J gave up 2 bases; unmatched junction bases: 7. The CDR3 contains 17 residues.

The V gene is TRBV6-6, the J gene TRBJ2-1, with 10 bases aligning to TRBD1. The trim removed 5 bases at V and 4 bases at J, leaving 5 bases unmatched. CDR3 length equals 15 residues. The germline CDR1 and CDR2 sequences are MNHNY and SVGAGI (reference sequence). CDR3 DNA sequence: TGTGCCAGCAGTCCCGCGGGACAGGGGTACAATGAGCAGTTCTTC. It is translated as CASSPAGQGYNEQFF.

V and J are TRBV3-1 (or the pseudogene TRBV3-2) and TRBJ2-7; 8 bases map to TRBD1. CDR3 length: 13 residues. V trimming: 1 base; J trimming: 9 bases; junction bases outside the gene matches: 5. CDR1 is LGHDT and CDR2 is YNNKEL in the germline V gene (reference sequence). CDR3: CASSQGYQGAQYF. CDR3 nucleotide sequence: TGTGCCAGCAGCCAAGGTTATCAGGGGGCGCAGTACTTC.

The chain employs TRBV5-6 and TRBJ1-5, with a weak D call TRBD1 (5 bases). V dropped 2 bases and J dropped 6 bases, with 12 bases sitting between them. From germline, CDR1 is SGHDT and CDR2 YYEEEE. The CDR3 has 14 residues. The chain's CDR3 is CASSFGSGPQPQHF. The CDR3, as DNA: TGTGCCAGCAGCTTTGGGTCAGGGCCTCAGCCCCAGCATTTT.

V gene TRBV2 combines with J gene TRBJ2-3; D may be TRBD1 (6 bases). This CDR3 spans 15 amino acids. Germline CDR1 is SNHLY and CDR2 is FYNNEI. Trimming pared 7 bases from V and 0 bases from J, leaving 14 bases between. The CDR3 region has the DNA TGTGCCAGCACCCTACAGGGTATCAGCACAGATACGCAGTATTTT. This encodes CASTLQGISTDTQYF.

This clone was counted between two and nine times. The chain couples TRBV19 to TRBJ1-1; 10 bases agree with TRBD1. The CDR3 sequence is 16 residues long. V lost 2 bases and J lost 0; bases outside the gene matches: 3. In germline, CDR1 is LNHDA, CDR2 SQIVND (reference sequence). DNA for the CDR3: TGTGCCAGTAGTATAAGGACAGGGGGGATGAACACTGAAGCTTTCTTT. Its translation: CASSIRTGGMNTEAFF.

V gene TRBV11-2 combines with J gene TRBJ2-5; 9 bases are a match to TRBD1. The CDR3 is 15 amino acids. After removal of 1 base from V and 5 bases from J, the junction contained 5 bases not matched to a gene. CDR1 is SGHAT, CDR2 FQNNGV, per germline. CDR3 region: CASSLGTGAGETQYF. CDR3 bases: TGTGCCAGCAGCTTAGGGACAGGGGCGGGGGAGACCCAGTACTTC.

The chain carries TRBV11-2 and TRBJ2-3; weak D call: TRBD1 (5 bases). V lost 0 bases and J lost 0, with 10 bases in between. The CDR3 is made up of 16 amino acids. Per germline, CDR1 SGHAT and CDR2 FQNNGV. CDR3 amino acids: CASSLESRGSTDTQYF. CDR3 sequence (DNA): TGTGCCAGCAGCTTAGAATCAAGGGGAAGCACAGATACGCAGTATTTT.

The gene calls are TRBV2 and TRBJ1-4; weak D call: TRBD1 (6 bases). Trimming left V 4 bases short and J 3 bases short, with 12 bases between. CDR1 and CDR2 from the germline V gene are SNHLY and FYNNEI. This CDR3 contains 15 residues. CDR3 DNA sequence: TGTGCCAGCAGTGTTTCGGACAGCTCTAATGAAAAACTGTTTTTT. Its translation is CASSVSDSSNEKLFF. The full variable domain, in which reference TRBV2 and TRBJ1-4 provide the parts outside the CDR3, is EPEVTQTPSHQVTQMGQEVILRCVPISNHLYFYWYRQILGQKVEFLVSFYNNEISEKSEIFDDQFSVERPDGSNFTLKIRSTKLEDSAMYFCASSVSDSSNEKLFFGSGTQLSVL.

The chain is built from TRBV11-2 and TRBJ1-4, with TRBD1 matching 7 bases. V lost 5 bases and J lost 8; bases outside the gene matches: 8. Germline CDR1 SGHAT, CDR2 FQNNGV. CDR3 length: 14 residues. DNA for the CDR3: TGTGCCAGCAGCCCCGGACAGGCAAGGGAAAAACTGTTTTTT. Its protein is CASSPGQAREKLFF.

The chain combines TRBV6-2 or TRBV6-3 with TRBJ1-5; maybe TRBD1 (6 bases). Germline CDR1 reads MNHEY; CDR2 reads SVGEGT. The CDR3 totals 14 residues. V shed 5 bases and J shed 4 bases, with 12 bases lying between them. Here the CDR3 DNA reads TGTGCCAGCAGTAACCGGGACATTAATCAGCCCCAGCATTTT. Protein sequence: CASSNRDINQPQHF.

The rearrangement joins TRBV6-2 or TRBV6-3 to TRBJ2-3; TRBD2 matches 15 bases. The V gene end was trimmed by 6 bases and the J gene end by 8 bases; junction bases not matched to a gene: 6. Germline values: CDR1 MNHEY, CDR2 SVGEGT. The CDR3 has 15 amino acids. The CDR3 DNA is TGTGCCAGCAGCCGGACTAGCGGGGGGGCCCGTACGCAGTATTTT. Amino acid sequence: CASSRTSGGARTQYF.

V gene TRBV21-1 combines with J gene TRBJ2-1; the D segment call TRBD2 is taken from the table without a DNA check. TRBV21-1 is labeled a pseudogene. The CDR3 is 18 amino acids. The CDR3, as DNA: TGTGCCAGCAGCCCCTGGTTAAGCGGGGGGGGATCCTACAATGAGCAGTTCTTC. Residues: CASSPWLSGGGSYNEQFF.

CDR3 loop: CASSSGDQETQYF. DNA of the CDR3: TGTGCCAGCTCCTCAGGCGACCAAGAGACCCAGTACTTC. This rearrangement joins TRBV18 to TRBJ2-5; no clear D gene. V lost 6 bases, J lost 0 bases, and 8 bases lay in between. The V gene's germline CDR1 is KGHSH and CDR2 LQKENI. The CDR3 spans 13 residues. Variable domain in full (rest from reference TRBV18 and TRBJ2-5): NAGVMQNPRHLVRRRGQEARLRCSPMKGHSHVYWYRQLPEEGLKFMVYLQKENIIDESGMPKERFSAEFPKEGPSILRIQQVVRGDSAAYFCASSSGDQETQYFGPGTRLLVL.

The gene calls are TRBV3-1 (or the pseudogene TRBV3-2) and TRBJ1-2; 8 bases are shared with TRBD1. Per germline, CDR1 LGHDT and CDR2 YNNKEL (reference sequence). The CDR3 spans 13 residues. V shed 4 bases and J 7 bases; nucleotides not matched to a gene: 5. The CDR3 spells CASSPATGVGYTF. The CDR3 nucleotides are TGTGCCAGCAGCCCGGCGACAGGGGTTGGCTACACCTTC.

This rearrangement joins TRBV6-6 to TRBJ2-7; D possibly corresponds to TRBD2 (6 bases). CDR1 and CDR2 from the germline V gene are MNHNY and SVGAGI (reference sequence). This CDR3 is built from 14 residues. Trimming took off 6 bases at V and 0 bases at J, with 12 bases between the two ends. The CDR3 sequence: CASSDGGASYEQYF. DNA of the CDR3: TGTGCCAGCAGCGACGGCGGGGCCTCCTACGAGCAGTACTTC.

This clone has a handful of counts. The chain carries TRBV6-4 and TRBJ2-3; the match to TRBD2 covers 10 bases. The CDR3 extends over 15 amino acids. With 2 bases clipped from V and 6 bases from J, the junction kept 5 bases outside the gene matches. CDR1 is MRHNA, CDR2 SNTAGT, per germline. In DNA, the CDR3 is TGTGCCAGCAGTGACCTAGCGGGGGCCTCCGATACGCAGTATTTT. Its protein product is CASSDLAGASDTQYF.

This chain uses TRBV6-4 with TRBJ2-7, with D perhaps matching TRBD1 (6 bases). This CDR3 comprises 9 residues. Germline V CDR1 and CDR2: MRHNA, SNTAGT. CDR3 nucleotides: TGTGCGACAGGAAAGGAGCAGTACTTC. Its protein is CATGKEQYF.

J is TRBJ1-2 and V is TRBV5-6; 9 nucleotides align to TRBD1. The germline CDR1 and CDR2 sequences are SGHDT and YYEEEE. The CDR3 consists of 15 residues. J was trimmed by 7 bases and V by 4 bases; bases with no gene match: 11. The CDR3 region is CASSNIGQGRVGYTF. The DNA of the CDR3 is TGTGCCAGCAGCAACATAGGACAGGGGAGGGTTGGCTACACCTTC.

This chain uses TRBV20-1 with TRBJ2-1; a possible D gene is TRBD2 (6 bases). Germline CDR1 is DFQATT and CDR2 is SNEGSKA (reference sequence). The CDR3 contains 15 residues. Trimming cost V 3 bases and J 3 bases, with 15 bases left between them. CDR3 sequence (DNA): TGCAGTGCTAGTACCCGTGGCGGGGACTACAATGAGCAGTTCTTC. Amino acids: CSASTRGGDYNEQFF.

The chain is built from TRBV18 and TRBJ2-3, with 9 positions matching TRBD2. The CDR3 length is 16 residues. The germline V gene encodes CDR1 KGHSH and CDR2 LQKENI. V shed 3 bases and J 1 base; nucleotides not matched to a gene: 5. CDR3 in amino acids: CASSPLRTSGTDTQYF. The CDR3 region has the DNA TGTGCCAGCTCACCCCTCAGGACTAGCGGCACAGATACGCAGTATTTT.